A single sample gave rise to the 2 T cell receptor beta chains below, sequenced in a study of PD-1 blockade in classical Hodgkin lymphoma. Clones were sequenced by immunoSEQ multiplex PCR, and TCRdb holds only the in-frame ones, with some missing. The table has about 13,000 clones, roughly 77% seen once; the top ten hold 24%. Relapse after autologous stem cell transplantation occurred in every patient, and brentuximab vedotin exposure varied. The sample consisted of peripheral blood mononuclear cells (PBMCs), taken at baseline. The receptor source for this set is a human donor with classical Hodgkin lymphoma.

The rearrangement joins TRBV21-1 to TRBJ1-1. TRBV21-1 is recorded as a pseudogene. The CDR3 length is 18 residues. The CDR3 DNA is TGTGCCAGCAGCAAAGCCACGGGGGGCGATTCGGGGGACACTGAAGCTTTCTTT. Translated, it gives CASSKATGGDSGDTEAFF.

V gene TRBV5-1 combines with J gene TRBJ1-2; 8 bases fit TRBD1. The junction had 10 bases not matched to a gene; V was cut back by 4 bases and J by 8 bases. Germline CDR1 reads SGHRS; CDR2 reads YFSETQ. This CDR3 has 14 residues. The CDR3 loop reads CASSPQGAAGGYTF. DNA for the CDR3: TGCGCCAGCAGCCCTCAGGGGGCGGCAGGGGGCTACACCTTC.